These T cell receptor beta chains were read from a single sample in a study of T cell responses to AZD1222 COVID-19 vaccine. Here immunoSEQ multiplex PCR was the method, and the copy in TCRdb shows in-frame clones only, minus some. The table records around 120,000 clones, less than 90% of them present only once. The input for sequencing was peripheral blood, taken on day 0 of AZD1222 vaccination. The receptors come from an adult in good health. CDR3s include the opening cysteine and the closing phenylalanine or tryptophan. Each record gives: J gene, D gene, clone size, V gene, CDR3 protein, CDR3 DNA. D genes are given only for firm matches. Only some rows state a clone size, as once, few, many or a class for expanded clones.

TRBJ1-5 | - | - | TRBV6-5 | CASSASVNQPQHF | TGTGCCAGCTCAGCCTCGGTGAATCAGCCCCAGCATTTT
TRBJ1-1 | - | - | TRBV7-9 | CASSFTLNTEAFF | TGTGCCAGCAGCTTCACCCTGAACACTGAAGCTTTCTTT
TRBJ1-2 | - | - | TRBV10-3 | CAISETANYGYTF | TGTGCCATCAGTGAGACAGCTAACTATGGCTACACCTTC
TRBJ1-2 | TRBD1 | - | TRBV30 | CAWTRDRGSSGYTF | TGTGCCTGGACCCGGGACAGGGGATCCTCTGGCTACACCTTC
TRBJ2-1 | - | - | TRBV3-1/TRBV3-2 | CASSRAAGTYNEQFF | TGTGCCAGCAGCCGGGCGGCGGGAACCTACAATGAGCAGTTCTTC
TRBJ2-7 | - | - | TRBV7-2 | CASSLFWGNEQYF | TGTGCCAGCAGCTTATTCTGGGGAAACGAGCAGTACTTC
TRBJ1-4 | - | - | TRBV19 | CASSTRPQGSHNEKLFF | TGTGCCAGTAGTACACGTCCCCAGGGAAGCCATAATGAAAAACTGTTTTTT
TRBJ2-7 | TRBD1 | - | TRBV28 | CASRPPTGPYEQYF | TGTGCCAGCAGGCCTCCGACAGGGCCCTACGAGCAGTACTTC
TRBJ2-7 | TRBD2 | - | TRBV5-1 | CASSFGGGTTYEQYF | TGCGCCAGCAGCTTCGGGGGAGGGACCACCTACGAGCAGTACTTC
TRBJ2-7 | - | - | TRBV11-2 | CASSLGHSYGTMSSYEQYF | TGTGCCAGCAGCTTAGGCCACTCATACGGGACAATGAGCTCCTACGAGCAGTACTTC
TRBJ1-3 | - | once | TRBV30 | CAGTPGNTIYF | TGTGCCGGGACACCTGGAAACACCATATATTTT
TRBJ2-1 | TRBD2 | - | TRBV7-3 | CASSPRTSRLNEQFF | TGTGCCAGCAGCCCCCGGACTAGCCGCCTCAATGAGCAGTTCTTC
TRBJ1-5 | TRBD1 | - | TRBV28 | CASRTGNQPQHF | TGTGCCAGCAGGACAGGGAATCAGCCCCAGCATTTT
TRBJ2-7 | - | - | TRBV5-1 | CASSPSGVYEQYF | TGCGCCAGCAGCCCGAGCGGTGTCTACGAGCAGTACTTC
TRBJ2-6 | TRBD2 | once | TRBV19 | CASSQPGGLSGANVLTF | TGTGCCAGTTCACAACCGGGAGGCCTCTCTGGGGCCAACGTCCTGACTTTC
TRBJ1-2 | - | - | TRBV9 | CASSVGAGIGGYTF | TGTGCCAGCAGCGTGGGCGCGGGGATCGGTGGCTACACCTTC
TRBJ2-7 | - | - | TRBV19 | CASSVGDYSSYEQYF | TGTGCCAGTAGTGTCGGAGATTACAGCTCCTACGAGCAGTACTTC
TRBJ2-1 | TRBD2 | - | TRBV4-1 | CASSQEDVAGGPYNEQFF | TGCGCCAGCAGCCAAGAGGATGTAGCGGGAGGTCCCTACAATGAGCAGTTCTTC
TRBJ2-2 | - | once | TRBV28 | CASSITGSNTGELFF | TGTGCCAGCAGTATCACAGGATCGAACACCGGGGAGCTGTTTTTT
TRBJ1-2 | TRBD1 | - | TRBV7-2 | CASSLAFGQGGYTF | TGTGCCAGCAGCTTAGCCTTCGGACAGGGTGGTTATACCTTC
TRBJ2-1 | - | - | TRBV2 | CASTQPGPNNEQFF | TGTGCCAGCACCCAACCGGGCCCTAACAATGAGCAGTTCTTC
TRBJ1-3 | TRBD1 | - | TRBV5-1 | CASSPGTGSGNTIYF | TGCGCCAGCAGCCCGGGGACAGGCTCTGGAAACACCATATATTTT
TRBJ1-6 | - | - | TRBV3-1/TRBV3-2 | CASSPAGAYNSPLHF | TGTGCCAGCAGCCCGGCAGGGGCTTATAATTCACCCCTCCACTTT
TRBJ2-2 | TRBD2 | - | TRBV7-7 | CASSLTSVNTGELFF | TGTGCTAGCAGCTTAACTAGCGTGAACACCGGGGAGCTGTTTTTT
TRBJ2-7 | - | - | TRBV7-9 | CASSLRGSDEQYF | TGTGCCAGCAGCTTACGGGGTTCCGACGAGCAGTACTTC
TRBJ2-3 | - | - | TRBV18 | CASSMLGSTDTQYF | TGTGCCAGCTCGATGCTAGGGAGCACAGATACGCAGTATTTT
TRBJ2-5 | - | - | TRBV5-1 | CASSLGAIPSRETQYF | TGCGCCAGCAGCTTAGGGGCGATACCCTCCCGGGAGACCCAGTACTTC
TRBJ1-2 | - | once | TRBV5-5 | CASSLGFSPPGGYTF | TGTGCCAGCAGCTTGGGATTCAGCCCCCCGGGGGGCTACACCTTC
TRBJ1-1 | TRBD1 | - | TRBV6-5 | CASRHTGGLAEAFF | TGTGCCAGCAGGCACACAGGGGGGCTCGCTGAAGCTTTCTTT
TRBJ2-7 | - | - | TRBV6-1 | CASSERGLIYEQYF | TGTGCCAGCAGTGAAAGGGGACTGATTTACGAGCAGTACTTC
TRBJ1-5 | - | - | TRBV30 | CAWSGQVNQPQHF | TGTGCCTGGAGTGGGCAGGTGAATCAGCCCCAGCATTTT